This is a list of T cell receptor beta chains from one sample in a study of blood T cell repertoires in COVID-19. Sequencing used immunoSEQ multiplex PCR; TCRdb keeps in-frame clones, though not all of them. The sample includes around 260,000 clones, around 87% of them seen just once. The sample taken for sequencing was peripheral blood. The source of these receptors is a woman aged 50 to 60 with acute or convalescent COVID-19. Both conserved end residues are part of each CDR3. A D gene is named only where the DNA matches it firmly. Size values are once, few and many counts, or a class for expanded clones, and some rows have none.

j_call	v_call	clone_size	d_call	cdr3_aa	cdr3_nt
TRBJ1-1	TRBV6-5	once	-	CASRSGQNTEAFF	TGTGCCAGCAGGTCGGGACAGAACACTGAAGCTTTCTTT
TRBJ1-1	TRBV7-3	-	-	CASSPQGNTEAFF	TGTGCCAGCAGCCCCCAGGGTAACACTGAAGCTTTCTTT
TRBJ1-1	TRBV7-2	-	-	CASSLSPTSVNTEAFF	TGTGCCAGCAGCTTATCCCCTACCAGCGTGAACACTGAAGCTTTCTTT
TRBJ2-3	TRBV20-1	-	-	CSASLTSWNGDTQYF	TGCAGTGCTAGTCTAACTAGCTGGAATGGGGATACGCAGTATTTT
TRBJ2-7	TRBV19	few	TRBD1	CASRRGQSGEQYF	TGTGCCAGTAGGAGGGGGCAATCGGGTGAGCAGTACTTC
TRBJ2-2	TRBV3-1/TRBV3-2	-	TRBD2	CASSPRLAGVGGELFF	TGTGCCAGCAGCCCAAGACTAGCGGGAGTCGGCGGGGAGCTGTTTTTT
TRBJ2-5	TRBV3-1/TRBV3-2	-	-	CASSLRQEVTETQYF	TGTGCCAGCAGCCTAAGACAAGAAGTAACAGAGACCCAGTACTTC
TRBJ2-2	TRBV24-1	-	-	CATSASQENGELFF	TGTGCCACCAGTGCTTCACAGGAGAACGGGGAGCTGTTTTTT
TRBJ1-5	TRBV6-2/TRBV6-3	-	-	CASSYKGRANQPQHF	TGTGCCAGCAGTTACAAAGGCAGGGCCAATCAGCCCCAGCATTTT
TRBJ1-2	TRBV2	-	-	CASGQSNYGYTF	TGTGCCAGCGGGCAGTCTAACTATGGCTACACCTTC
TRBJ1-5	TRBV6-2/TRBV6-3	-	-	CASSPPTTTSYSNQPQHF	TGTGCCAGCAGTCCCCCGACAACGACCAGCTATAGCAATCAGCCCCAGCATTTT
TRBJ2-7	TRBV30	-	-	CACQGGVGAYEQYF	TGTGCCTGCCAAGGGGGGGTGGGCGCCTACGAGCAGTACTTC
TRBJ1-1	TRBV9	-	TRBD1	CASSVGDRVDTEAFF	TGTGCCAGCAGCGTAGGGGACAGGGTTGACACTGAAGCTTTCTTT
TRBJ1-5	TRBV5-8	-	-	CASSLVDPAGNQPQHF	TGTGCCAGCAGCTTAGTTGACCCCGCGGGCAATCAGCCCCAGCATTTT
TRBJ2-7	TRBV9	-	TRBD2	CASSVGLAGSEKYEQYF	TGTGCCAGCAGCGTAGGGTTAGCGGGAAGCGAAAAATACGAGCAGTACTTC
TRBJ2-1	TRBV24-1	-	-	CATSDLGRSSYNEQFF	TGTGCCACCAGTGATTTAGGGAGGAGCTCCTACAATGAGCAGTTCTTC
TRBJ1-2	TRBV28	-	-	CASSSSRLPRHYGYTF	TGTGCCAGCAGTTCATCAAGACTCCCCCGACACTATGGCTACACCTTC
TRBJ2-7	TRBV18	-	-	CASSPLQGGTAYEQYF	TGTGCCAGCTCACCGCTACAGGGCGGAACCGCCTACGAGCAGTACTTC
TRBJ1-1	TRBV5-1	-	TRBD1	CASSRQGGNTEAFF	TGCGCCAGCAGCAGACAGGGGGGGAACACTGAAGCTTTCTTT
TRBJ1-1	TRBV28	once	-	CASSLSRGRVNTEAFF	TGTGCCAGCAGTCTCTCGCGCGGGAGGGTTAACACTGAAGCTTTCTTT
TRBJ2-6	TRBV19	-	-	CASGRGTGANVLTF	TGTGCCAGTGGAAGGGGAACTGGGGCCAACGTCCTGACTTTC
TRBJ2-3	TRBV28	-	-	CASTSLGPDTQYF	TGTGCCAGCACCTCACTAGGGCCAGATACGCAGTATTTT
TRBJ1-5	TRBV7-8	-	-	CASSSTEADQPQHF	TGTGCCAGCAGCTCGACAGAGGCCGATCAGCCCCAGCATTTT
TRBJ2-5	TRBV30	-	-	CAWSLGTEETQYF	TGTGCCTGGAGTCTCGGGACTGAAGAGACCCAGTACTTC
TRBJ2-5	TRBV3-1/TRBV3-2	-	-	CASSSTALGTQYF	TGTGCCAGCAGCTCGACAGCTTTGGGGACCCAGTACTTC
TRBJ1-2	TRBV5-4	-	-	CASSLAGDFYGYTF	TGTGCCAGCAGCTTGGCAGGGGATTTCTATGGCTACACCTTC
TRBJ2-5	TRBV15	-	-	CATSPLREEETQYF	TGTGCCACCAGCCCTTTGAGGGAAGAAGAGACCCAGTACTTC
TRBJ2-1	TRBV15	-	TRBD2	CATSRDVAGVGVF	TGTGCCACCAGCAGAGATGTAGCGGGAGTGGGTGTCTTC
TRBJ1-4	TRBV7-9	few	-	CASSPAGQHEKLFF	TGTGCCAGCAGCCCAGCCGGACAGCATGAAAAACTGTTTTTT
TRBJ1-2	TRBV15	-	-	CATSRLPGLISYGSAF	TGTGCCACCAGCAGATTACCGGGACTAATATCTTATGGCTCGGCCTTC
TRBJ1-1	TRBV7-8	once	TRBD1	CASSWNRGGTEAFF	TGTGCCAGCAGCTGGAACAGGGGAGGTACTGAAGCTTTCTTT
TRBJ1-1	TRBV10-2	-	-	CASSERWRGFF	TGCGCCAGCAGTGAGCGATGGAGGGGTTTCTTT
TRBJ2-3	TRBV10-3	-	-	CAISSPDTQYF	TGTGCCATCAGCTCTCCAGATACGCAGTATTTT
TRBJ1-5	TRBV6-2/TRBV6-3	-	-	CASSSGGSNQPQHF	TGTGCCAGCAGTTCGGGTGGCAGCAATCAGCCCCAGCATTTT
TRBJ1-3	TRBV4-1	-	TRBD1	CASRDRGPGNTIYF	TGCGCCAGCAGGGACAGGGGGCCGGGAAACACCATATATTTT
TRBJ1-2	TRBV24-1	-	-	CATSRANYGYTF	TGTGCCACCTCCCGGGCTAACTATGGCTACACCTTC
TRBJ2-5	TRBV5-5	-	TRBD2	CASSLRLAGYQETQYF	TGTGCCAGCAGCCTACGACTAGCGGGGTACCAAGAGACCCAGTACTTC